A single sample gave rise to the 12 T cell receptor beta chains below, sequenced in a study of blood T cell repertoires in COVID-19. Produced via immunoSEQ multiplex PCR; TCRdb's table is partial and in-frame only. The sample records some 250,000 clones, about three quarters being singletons. Sequencing was carried out using peripheral blood. The receptor source for this set is a woman of 80 years or more with acute or convalescent COVID-19.

In its sample, this clone was seen once. V usage is TRBV20-1 and J usage is TRBJ2-3; 11 nucleotides agree with TRBD2. CDR1 and CDR2 (germline): DFQATT, SNEGSKA (reference sequence). V gave up 3 bases and J gave up 3 bases; unmatched junction bases: 5. The CDR3 sequence is 15 residues long. CDR3 sequence reads: CSASELAGGTDTQYF. The CDR3 bases are TGCAGTGCTAGTGAGCTAGCGGGAGGAACAGATACGCAGTATTTT.

This clone was found many times. The J gene is TRBJ2-7, the V gene TRBV7-2; no clear D gene. Per the germline V gene, CDR1 is SGHTA and CDR2 is FQGNSA. Deletions cut 0 bases from V and 6 bases from J, with 9 bases between. This CDR3 region has 13 residues. DNA of the CDR3: TGTGCCAGCAGCTTAGCTACGGTTTCCGAGCAGTACTTC. Protein: CASSLATVSEQYF.

The rearrangement uses TRBV4-1 and TRBJ2-1, with TRBD2 identical over 12 bases. This CDR3 contains 15 residues. Germline CDR1 MGHRA, CDR2 YSYEKL. Losses at the gene ends were 6 bases for V and 8 bases for J; bases not matched to a gene: 8. The CDR3, as DNA: TGCGCCAGCAGAGCGCCTAGCGGGGGGGGTGATGAGCAGTTCTTC. Amino acids: CASRAPSGGGDEQFF.

J is TRBJ2-3 and V is TRBV5-1; the D gene is possibly TRBD2 (5 bases). The CDR3 extends over 15 amino acids. V lost 0 bases, J lost 2 bases, and 10 bases lay in between. CDR1 is SGHRS, CDR2 YFSETQ, per germline. The CDR3 region is CASSLEGGPTDTQYF. Here the CDR3 DNA reads TGCGCCAGCAGCTTGGAGGGCGGGCCCACAGATACGCAGTATTTT.

The chain joins TRBV19 to TRBJ1-4; D unclear. V was pared by 6 bases and J by 10 bases, with 18 bases between. This CDR3 is built from 14 residues. Germline V gene sequence: CDR1 LNHDA, CDR2 SQIVND (reference sequence). Here the CDR3 DNA reads TGTGCCAGTAGACCGGGTAGTGTTGCGGGAAAACTGTTTTTT. Translation: CASRPGSVAGKLFF. Supplemented by reference TRBV19 and TRBJ1-4, the full variable domain reads DGGITQSPKYLFRKEGQNVTLSCEQNLNHDAMYWYRQDPGQGLRLIYYSQIVNDFQKGDIAEGYSVSREKKESFPLTVTSAQKNPTAFYLCASRPGSVAGKLFFGSGTQLSVL.

This clone was picked up a small number of times. The chain employs TRBV9 and TRBJ2-2; possible D gene TRBD2, 6 bases. The CDR3 extends over 14 amino acids. V dropped 4 bases and J dropped 7 bases, with 14 bases sitting between them. From germline, CDR1 is SGDLS and CDR2 YYNGEE. CDR3 loop: CASSSPSGRGELFF. For the CDR3, the DNA is TGTGCCAGCAGCTCTCCGAGCGGGCGCGGGGAGCTGTTTTTT. Filled out from reference TRBV9 and TRBJ2-2, the complete variable domain reads DSGVTQTPKHLITATGQRVTLRCSPRSGDLSVYWYQQSLDQGLQFLIQYYNGEERAKGNILERFSAQQFPDLHSELNLSSLELGDSALYFCASSSPSGRGELFFGEGSRLTVL.

This sequence joins TRBV19 and TRBJ1-1; no clear D gene. The CDR3 has 13 residues. The germline V gene has CDR1 LNHDA and CDR2 SQIVND (reference sequence). V lost 3 bases to trimming and J lost 4 bases, with 9 bases between them. CDR3: CASSISEGTEAFF. CDR3 in DNA: TGTGCCAGTAGTATTAGCGAGGGCACTGAAGCTTTCTTT.

There are a few counts of this clone. V is TRBV2 and J is TRBJ1-5; D is undetermined. Trimming left V 0 bases short and J 3 bases short, with 12 bases between. The germline V gene encodes CDR1 SNHLY and CDR2 FYNNEI. The CDR3 is 16 amino acids. The CDR3 protein is CASSEAAAGHNQPQHF. As DNA, the CDR3 is TGTGCCAGCAGTGAAGCGGCAGCAGGTCACAATCAGCCCCAGCATTTT.

J is TRBJ1-2 and V is TRBV5-3, with D hard to call. Being an ORF, TRBV5-3 has a function that is uncertain. The CDR3 consists of 13 residues. Trimming stripped 9 bases from V and 4 bases from J, with 16 bases between. CDR3 nucleotide sequence: TGTGCCATGCGCCGAATCAGGTCCTATGGCTACACCTTC. Translation: CAMRRIRSYGYTF.

J is TRBJ2-3 and V is TRBV19, with 10 bases matching TRBD2. V gave up 10 bases and J gave up 4 bases; unmatched junction bases: 14. This CDR3 region has 16 residues. The germline gives CDR1 LNHDA, CDR2 SQIVND (reference sequence). The CDR3 protein is CATTGGLAGVADTQYF. The CDR3 DNA follows: TGTGCCACCACCGGGGGGCTAGCGGGAGTTGCAGATACGCAGTATTTT. The complete variable domain, with remaining parts taken from reference TRBV19 and TRBJ2-3, reads DGGITQSPKYLFRKEGQNVTLSCEQNLNHDAMYWYRQDPGQGLRLIYYSQIVNDFQKGDIAEGYSVSREKKESFPLTVTSAQKNPTAFYLCATTGGLAGVADTQYFGPGTRLTVL.

The V gene is TRBV7-2, the J gene TRBJ1-2, with 9 bases fitting TRBD1. Germline-derived CDR1 and CDR2 are SGHTA and FQGNSA. The CDR3 consists of 15 residues. Germline trimming cut 5 bases from V and 3 bases from J; bases unmatched to any gene: 7. In DNA, the CDR3 is TGTGCCAGCAGCCGGGACAGGGTTGTCTACTATGGCTACACCTTC. Amino acids: CASSRDRVVYYGYTF.

This clone was observed a few times. The chain employs TRBV7-2 and TRBJ2-7, with D possibly TRBD2 on 6 matching bases. The CDR3 is made up of 14 amino acids. Between the trimmed V and J ends, which lost 1 base and 4 bases, there was a span of 11 bases. The germline V gene has CDR1 SGHTA and CDR2 FQGNSA. CDR3 coding DNA: TGTGCCAGCAGCTTAGAAGCGGGTGGGTACGAGCAGTACTTC. It specifies CASSLEAGGYEQYF.